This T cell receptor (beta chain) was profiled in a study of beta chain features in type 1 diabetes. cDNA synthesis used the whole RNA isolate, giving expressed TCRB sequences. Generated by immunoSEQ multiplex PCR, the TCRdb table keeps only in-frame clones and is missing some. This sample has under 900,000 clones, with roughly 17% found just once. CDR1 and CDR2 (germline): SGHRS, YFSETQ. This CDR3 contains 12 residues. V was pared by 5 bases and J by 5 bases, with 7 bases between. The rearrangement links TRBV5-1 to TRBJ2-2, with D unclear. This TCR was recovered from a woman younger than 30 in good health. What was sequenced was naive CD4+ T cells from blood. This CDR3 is CASRDETGELFF. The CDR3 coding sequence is TGCGCCAGCAGGGATGAGACCGGGGAGCTGTTTTTT.